This T cell receptor beta chain came from a study of blood T cell repertoires in COVID-19. The data were produced by immunoSEQ multiplex PCR, yet TCRdb's version contains in-frame clones alone and is incomplete. The sample shows 65,000 to 80,000 clones, about 80% of them seen only once. The CDR3 loop spans 14 amino acids. After removal of 0 bases from V and 8 bases from J, the junction contained 6 bases not matched to a gene. CDR1 and CDR2 from the germline V gene are GTSNPN and SVGIG (reference sequence). The sequence came from a human donor in a cohort sampled during active COVID-19. The gene calls are TRBV30 and TRBJ1-2; 10 bases align to TRBD1. The source material was peripheral blood. CDR3 loop: CAWSVRQGALGYTF. Here the CDR3 DNA reads TGTGCCTGGAGTGTACGACAGGGGGCGCTCGGCTACACCTTC. Full variable domain (outside the CDR3, taken from reference TRBV30 and TRBJ1-2): SQTIHQWPATLVQPVGSPLSLECTVEGTSNPNLYWYRQAAGRGLQLLFYSVGIGQISSEVPQNLSASRPQDRQFILSSKKLLLSDSGFYLCAWSVRQGALGYTFGSGTRLTVV.